The clone carrying this TCR beta chain has only a few counts. Its antigen is still unknown. The CDR3 has 15 residues. The V and J ends lost 5 bases and 6 bases, in that order; junction bases with no gene match: 12. Germline V gene lookup returns CDR1 SEHNR and CDR2 FQNEAQ (reference sequence). The method was immunoSEQ multiplex PCR; TCRdb's version includes in-frame clones alone and lacks a portion of them. The data show tens of thousands of clones, with approximately 88% seen just once and approximately 10% held by the top ten. The data belong to a study of T cell responses to AZD1222 COVID-19 vaccine. Study-level points and caveats: Close to half of spike-specific TCRs reportedly recognize unmutated variant regions. Clonal diversity was possibly underestimated; the donors were predominantly white British and more often female. Repertoires were sampled only after the peak T cell response.

This clonotype was sampled from an adult who received the AZD1222 COVID-19 vaccine. The material was peripheral blood, obtained 28 days after the second AZD1222 dose. The chain carries TRBV7-9 and TRBJ2-7; 8 nucleotides line up with TRBD2. This chain's CDR3 is CASSPGYGGAAEQYF. The CDR3 nucleotides read TGTGCCAGCAGCCCCGGATACGGGGGGGCTGCCGAGCAGTACTTC.